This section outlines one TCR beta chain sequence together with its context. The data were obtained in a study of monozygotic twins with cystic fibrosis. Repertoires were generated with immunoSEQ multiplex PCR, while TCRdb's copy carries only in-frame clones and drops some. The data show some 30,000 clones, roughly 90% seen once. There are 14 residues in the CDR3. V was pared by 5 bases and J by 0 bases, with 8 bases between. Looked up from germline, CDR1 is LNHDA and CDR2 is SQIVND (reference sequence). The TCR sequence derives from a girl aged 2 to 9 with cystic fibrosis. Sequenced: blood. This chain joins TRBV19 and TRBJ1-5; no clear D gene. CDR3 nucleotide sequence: TGTGCCAGTAGTGACGGATATAGCAATCAGCCCCAGCATTTT. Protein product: CASSDGYSNQPQHF.